These T cell receptor beta chains were read from a single sample in a study of shared clonotypes between healthy human individuals. Profiled with immunoSEQ multiplex PCR; TCRdb holds only in-frame clones, not every one. The sample yields 2,500,000 or so clones, around 93% seen once. The specimen sequenced was naive CD4+ T cells from PBMCs. Every receptor here comes from a man aged 18 to 30 in good health. Some clones in this sample may be carry-over from other donors' samples. CDR3s include the opening cysteine and the closing phenylalanine or tryptophan. A D gene is named only where the DNA matches it firmly. Clone size is not always given. Where it is, it says once, few, many or a class for expanded clones.

j_call d_call clone_size v_call cdr3_aa cdr3_nt
TRBJ2-3 TRBD2 NA TRBV27 CASSLSALAGPKSTDTQYF TGTGCCAGCAGTTTATCTGCCCTAGCGGGACCCAAGAGCACAGATACGCAGTATTTT
TRBJ2-7 NA NA TRBV30 CAWSRSYEQYF TGTGCCTGGAGTCGGTCCTACGAGCAGTACTTC
TRBJ2-7 NA NA TRBV11-2 CASSSYRSSYEQYF TGTGCCAGCAGCTCATACAGGAGCTCCTACGAGCAGTACTTC
TRBJ1-5 TRBD1 NA TRBV28 CASSLGSRGSDQPQHF TGTGCCAGCAGTTTAGGTTCCAGGGGGTCCGATCAGCCCCAGCATTTT
TRBJ1-6 NA NA TRBV5-4 CASSPTADPNSPLHF TGTGCCAGCAGCCCAACGGCGGACCCTAATTCACCCCTCCACTTT
TRBJ2-3 NA NA TRBV6-6 CASIPDRTDTQYF TGTGCCAGCATTCCCGACCGCACAGATACGCAGTATTTT
TRBJ2-3 NA NA TRBV5-1 CASSWGPFGDTQYF TGCGCCAGCAGCTGGGGGCCGTTCGGGGATACGCAGTATTTT
TRBJ1-2 TRBD1 NA TRBV9 CASSVWTGKLSYTF TGTGCCAGCAGCGTATGGACAGGGAAGTTGAGCTACACCTTC
TRBJ2-5 TRBD2 NA TRBV5-1 CASSSATSGWETQYF TGCGCCAGCAGCTCGGCGACTAGCGGATGGGAGACCCAGTACTTC
TRBJ2-1 NA NA TRBV5-1 CASSLDTGWNEQFF TGCGCCAGCAGCTTGGATACTGGGTGGAATGAGCAGTTCTTC
TRBJ2-1 TRBD1 NA TRBV5-1 CASSLGVGQYNEQFF TGCGCCAGCAGCCTGGGGGTGGGACAGTACAATGAGCAGTTCTTC
TRBJ1-2 TRBD1 NA TRBV28 CATYGQGRYGYTF TGTGCCACCTATGGACAGGGTCGCTATGGCTACACCTTC
TRBJ2-7 TRBD2 NA TRBV5-1 CASSDASGVYEQYF TGCGCCAGCAGCGACGCTAGCGGGGTTTACGAGCAGTACTTC
TRBJ2-1 TRBD2 NA TRBV28 CASSLQREGRNEQFF TGTGCCAGCAGTTTGCAGCGGGAAGGGAGGAATGAGCAGTTCTTC
TRBJ1-4 NA NA TRBV7-9 CASSLRGDSATNEKLFF TGTGCCAGCAGCTTACGGGGCGATTCCGCAACTAATGAAAAACTGTTTTTT
TRBJ1-5 NA NA TRBV4-3 CASSPRQVFYSNQPQHF TGCGCCAGCAGCCCCAGGCAGGTTTTCTATAGCAATCAGCCCCAGCATTTT
TRBJ1-2 NA NA TRBV7-2 CASSLTVQNYGYTF TGTGCCAGCAGCTTGACAGTACAAAACTATGGCTACACCTTC
TRBJ2-1 NA NA TRBV6-6 CASSPPGELFF TGTGCCAGCAGTCCCCCCGGAGAGCTGTTCTTC
TRBJ2-7 NA NA TRBV11-2 CASSSIRRGTYEQYF TGTGCCAGCAGCTCCATTCGGAGGGGGACCTACGAGCAGTACTTC
TRBJ1-1 NA NA TRBV6-1 CASSENVYTEAFF TGTGCCAGCAGTGAGAACGTCTACACTGAAGCTTTCTTT
TRBJ2-1 TRBD2 NA TRBV2 CASQASGGDNEQFF TGTGCCAGCCAGGCTAGCGGGGGTGACAATGAGCAGTTCTTC
TRBJ2-7 TRBD1 NA TRBV18 CASSPGQERLQEQYF TGTGCCAGCTCACCGGGACAGGAGCGCCTACAGGAGCAGTACTTC
TRBJ2-7 TRBD1 NA TRBV6-1 CASNFDRAYEQYF TGTGCCAGCAACTTCGACAGGGCCTACGAGCAGTACTTC
TRBJ2-2 NA NA TRBV11-1 CASTTSAINTGELFF TGTGCCAGCACTACCTCGGCTATAAACACCGGGGAGCTGTTTTTT
TRBJ1-3 NA few TRBV19 CASRPGQAGNTIYF TGTGCCAGTAGACCGGGACAAGCTGGAAACACCATATATTTT
TRBJ2-6 NA NA TRBV5-1 CASSLVDGRGANVLTF TGCGCCAGCAGCTTGGTTGATGGGCGTGGGGCCAACGTCCTGACTTTC
TRBJ2-2 NA NA TRBV7-2 CASARQPKAGELFF TGTGCCAGCGCGCGACAGCCGAAGGCCGGGGAGCTGTTTTTT
TRBJ1-5 NA NA TRBV6-6 CASARSGNQPQHF TGTGCCAGCGCGCGATCGGGGAATCAGCCCCAGCATTTT
TRBJ1-3 NA NA TRBV6-5 CASSNRGNTIYF TGTGCCAGCAGTAACCGCGGAAACACCATATATTTT
TRBJ1-4 TRBD1 NA TRBV7-9 CASSLGTGGRSEKLFF TGTGCCAGCAGCTTGGGAACAGGGGGAAGGAGTGAAAAACTGTTTTTT
TRBJ1-4 NA NA TRBV21-1 CASSSVTRSGLRDRGEKLFF TGTGCCAGCAGCTCCGTCACCCGAAGTGGGCTCCGGGACAGAGGGGAAAAACTGTTTTTT
TRBJ2-2 NA NA TRBV19 CASKSGTHYTGELFF TGTGCCAGTAAGTCAGGGACACACTACACCGGGGAGCTGTTTTTT
TRBJ2-7 NA NA TRBV6-5 CASSYSIPSRSYEQYF TGTGCCAGCAGTTACTCGATCCCCAGCCGATCCTACGAGCAGTACTTC
TRBJ2-3 NA NA TRBV5-4 CASSQPGGRTDTQYF TGTGCCAGCAGCCAGCCGGGGGGCCGGACAGATACGCAGTATTTT
TRBJ2-7 NA few TRBV14 CASSLGYEQYF TGTGCCAGCAGCCTGGGCTACGAGCAGTACTTC
TRBJ1-2 TRBD1 NA TRBV19 CASSRMGQGYYGYTF TGTGCCAGTAGCAGAATGGGACAGGGGTACTATGGCTACACCTTC
TRBJ2-2 TRBD2 NA TRBV9 CASSAGLAGATGELFF TGTGCCAGCAGCGCGGGACTAGCGGGAGCAACCGGGGAGCTGTTTTTT
TRBJ2-1 NA NA TRBV2 CASSEVLRSYNEQFF TGTGCCAGCAGTGAGGTATTAAGGTCCTACAATGAGCAGTTCTTC
TRBJ2-3 NA NA TRBV5-1 CASSASTSSTDTQYF TGCGCCAGCAGCGCATCGACTAGTAGCACAGATACGCAGTATTTT
TRBJ2-1 TRBD2 NA TRBV7-2 CASSLFSGRLSEQFF TGTGCCAGCAGCTTATTCAGCGGGAGGTTGAGTGAGCAGTTCTTC
TRBJ1-1 NA NA TRBV29-1 CSGARGSTEAFF TGCAGCGGAGCCAGAGGGAGCACTGAAGCTTTCTTT
TRBJ2-3 TRBD2 NA TRBV5-6 CASSQGLAESTDTQYF TGTGCCAGCAGCCAGGGACTAGCGGAGTCCACAGATACGCAGTATTTT
TRBJ2-1 NA NA TRBV29-1 CSVGNNNEQFF TGCAGCGTTGGTAATAACAATGAGCAGTTCTTC
TRBJ2-7 TRBD1 once TRBV5-4 CASSSPGQGPEQYF TGTGCCAGCAGCTCACCGGGACAGGGGCCCGAGCAGTACTTC
TRBJ2-3 TRBD2 NA TRBV4-2 CASSLPGLAGGRTQYF TGTGCCAGCAGCCTGCCGGGACTAGCGGGGGGTCGCACGCAGTATTTT
TRBJ1-5 NA few TRBV7-2 CASSLDGRVGQPQHF TGTGCCAGCAGCTTAGATGGCAGGGTCGGTCAGCCCCAGCATTTT
TRBJ2-7 NA once TRBV7-6 CASSPRASFYEQYF TGTGCCAGCAGCCCCCGGGCCTCATTTTACGAGCAGTACTTC
TRBJ2-5 NA NA TRBV9 CASSPRGGVVETQYF TGTGCCAGCAGCCCGAGGGGTGGGGTAGTGGAGACCCAGTACTTC
TRBJ2-1 TRBD2 NA TRBV11-2 CASSTSGYPSYNEQFF TGTGCCAGCAGCACTAGCGGGTACCCTTCCTACAATGAGCAGTTCTTC
TRBJ2-3 NA NA TRBV10-2 CASSEPYLADTQYF TGCGCCAGCAGTGAGCCCTATTTAGCGGATACGCAGTATTTT
TRBJ1-6 NA NA TRBV11-3 CASSLKAGTNSPLHF TGTGCCAGCAGCTTAAAGGCCGGAACGAATTCACCCCTCCACTTT
TRBJ2-5 NA NA TRBV4-1 CASSQEGSGVTQYF TGCGCCAGCAGCCAAGAGGGGTCAGGGGTTACCCAGTACTTC
TRBJ1-5 NA NA TRBV6-1 CASSEPASSNQPQHF TGTGCCAGCAGTGAACCAGCCAGTAGCAATCAGCCCCAGCATTTT
TRBJ1-1 NA NA TRBV10-3 CAITRAEPNTEAFF TGTGCCATCACCCGGGCAGAACCTAACACTGAAGCTTTCTTT
TRBJ2-2 NA NA TRBV7-2 CASSLGGQGAGELFF TGTGCCAGCAGCTTAGGGGGGCAAGGGGCCGGGGAGCTGTTTTTT
TRBJ2-3 TRBD2 NA TRBV6-6 CASRWTSGSADTQYF TGTGCCAGCAGATGGACTAGCGGGAGCGCAGATACGCAGTATTTT
TRBJ1-5 NA NA TRBV28 CASTWGGVLSNQPQHF TGTGCCAGCACCTGGGGGGGGGTTCTTAGCAATCAGCCCCAGCATTTT
TRBJ2-1 NA NA TRBV18 CASSPPMPANEQFF TGTGCCAGCTCACCACCGATGCCGGCCAATGAGCAGTTCTTC